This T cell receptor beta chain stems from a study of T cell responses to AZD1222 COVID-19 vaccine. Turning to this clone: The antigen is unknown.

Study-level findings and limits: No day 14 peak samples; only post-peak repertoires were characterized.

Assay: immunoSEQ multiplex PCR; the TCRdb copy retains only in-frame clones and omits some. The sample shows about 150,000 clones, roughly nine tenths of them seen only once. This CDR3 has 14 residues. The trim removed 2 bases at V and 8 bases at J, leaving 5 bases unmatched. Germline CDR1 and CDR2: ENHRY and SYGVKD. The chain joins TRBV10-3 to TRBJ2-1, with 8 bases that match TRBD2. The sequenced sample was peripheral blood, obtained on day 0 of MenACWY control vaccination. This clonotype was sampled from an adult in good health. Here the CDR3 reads CAISEAGGGYEQFF. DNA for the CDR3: TGTGCCATCAGTGAGGCGGGGGGCGGCTATGAGCAGTTCTTC.